This T cell receptor beta chain was sequenced in a study of T cell responses to AZD1222 COVID-19 vaccine. Study-wide results and caveats: Among the donors, most were white British and more were female, and clonal diversity was possibly underestimated. AZD1222 recipients seropositive at baseline numbered only 5 to 7. It was only after the peak T cell response that any repertoires were sampled. Spike-specific TCR breadth rose after two AZD1222 doses, and depth rose as well.

With regard to this clone: The antigen is undetermined.

Method: immunoSEQ multiplex PCR; TCRdb's copy keeps in-frame clones and lacks some. There are some 160,000 clones in the sample; roughly 88% occur only once, and 1.9% lies in the top ten. The sequenced sample was peripheral blood, obtained 28 days after the second AZD1222 dose. The clonotype comes from an adult who received the AZD1222 COVID-19 vaccine.

The CDR3, as DNA: TGTGCCAGCAGCCAGCGGAGTGAGCAGTTCTTC. The encoded protein is CASSQRSEQFF. The gene calls are TRBV3-1 (or the pseudogene TRBV3-2) and TRBJ2-1; D remains ambiguous. V lost 3 bases to trimming and J lost 9 bases, with 6 bases between them. CDR3 length equals 11 residues. Per germline, CDR1 LGHDT and CDR2 YNNKEL (reference sequence).